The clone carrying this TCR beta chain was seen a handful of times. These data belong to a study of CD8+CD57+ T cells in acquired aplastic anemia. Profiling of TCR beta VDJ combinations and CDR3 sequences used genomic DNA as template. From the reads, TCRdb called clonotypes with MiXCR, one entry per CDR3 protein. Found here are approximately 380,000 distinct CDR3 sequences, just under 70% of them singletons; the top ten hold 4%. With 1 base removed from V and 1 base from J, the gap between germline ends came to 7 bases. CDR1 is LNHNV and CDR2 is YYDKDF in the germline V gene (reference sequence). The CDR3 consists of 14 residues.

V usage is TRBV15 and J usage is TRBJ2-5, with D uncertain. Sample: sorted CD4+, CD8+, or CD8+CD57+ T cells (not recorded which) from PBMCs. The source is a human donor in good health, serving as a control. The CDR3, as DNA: TGTGCCACCAGCAGAGTTGGGTCCCAAGAGACCCAGTACTTC. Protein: CATSRVGSQETQYF.